Following are 5 T cell receptor beta chains from one sample sequenced in a study of blood T cell repertoires in COVID-19 (dated by TCRdb to 2020 to 2022). Receptor libraries were prepared by the immunoSEQ multiplex PCR assay. The immuneACCESS repertoire file appears here via TCRdb, limited to in-frame rearrangements. These files lack a portion of the clones; in checked studies, under half of the deficit traces to unresolved V genes, and the cause of the others is not known. The table for this sample lists 100,000 to 150,000 clones; about 89% of them were counted only once. Roughly 18% of the sample lies in the top ten. Sequencing was performed on peripheral blood. The receptors stem from a man aged 50 to 60 with active or convalescent COVID-19.

The table lists this clone with a count of one. This chain uses TRBV4-3 with TRBJ1-3; D unresolved. Per germline, CDR1 LGHNA and CDR2 YSLEER. CDR3 length: 15 amino acids. V was cut by 0 bases and J by 4 bases, with 10 bases left in between. The CDR3 here is CASSQDNGIGNTIYF. The CDR3 DNA reads TGCGCCAGCAGCCAAGATAACGGGATAGGAAACACCATATATTTT.

This chain's CDR3 is CASSLGGRQRPETQYF. For the CDR3, the DNA is TGCGCCAGCAGCTTGGGGGGGCGCCAGCGGCCCGAGACCCAGTACTTC. This chain uses TRBV5-1 with TRBJ2-5; D is perhaps TRBD1 (6 bases). This CDR3 contains 16 residues. From germline, CDR1 is SGHRS and CDR2 YFSETQ. The germline V and J ends were trimmed by 0 bases and 5 bases, with 17 bases remaining between them.

This clone appeared once. This rearrangement joins TRBV4-2 to TRBJ2-3; 11 bases line up with TRBD2. J was trimmed by 6 bases and V by 0 bases; bases with no gene match: 5. Germline CDR1 reads LGHNA; CDR2 reads YNFKEQ. The CDR3 is 16 amino acids. The CDR3 region is CASSQDRTSGSDTQYF. As DNA, the CDR3 is TGTGCCAGCAGCCAAGATAGAACTAGCGGGAGCGATACGCAGTATTTT.

The J gene is TRBJ2-5, the V gene TRBV5-1, with TRBD1 matching over 10 bases. The germline V gene has CDR1 SGHRS and CDR2 YFSETQ. The CDR3 extends over 14 amino acids. The V segment lost 3 bases and the J segment 5 bases; nucleotides outside the gene matches: 4. CDR3 in amino acids: CASSSTGGDETQYF. The CDR3 bases are TGCGCCAGCAGCTCGACAGGGGGCGACGAGACCCAGTACTTC. Filled out from reference TRBV5-1 and TRBJ2-5, the complete variable domain reads KAGVTQTPRYLIKTRGQQVTLSCSPISGHRSVSWYQQTPGQGLQFLFEYFSETQRNKGNFPGRFSGRQFSNSRSEMNVSTLELGDSALYLCASSSTGGDETQYFGPGTRLLVL.

This chain links TRBV4-2 with TRBJ2-1; D may be TRBD1 (6 bases). The length of the CDR3 is 13 residues. CDR1 is LGHNA and CDR2 is YNFKEQ in the germline V gene. The V and J ends lost 3 bases and 9 bases respectively, with 12 bases between them. The CDR3 is CASSQQTGTEQFF. CDR3 nucleotide sequence: TGTGCCAGCAGCCAGCAAACAGGGACTGAGCAGTTCTTC.